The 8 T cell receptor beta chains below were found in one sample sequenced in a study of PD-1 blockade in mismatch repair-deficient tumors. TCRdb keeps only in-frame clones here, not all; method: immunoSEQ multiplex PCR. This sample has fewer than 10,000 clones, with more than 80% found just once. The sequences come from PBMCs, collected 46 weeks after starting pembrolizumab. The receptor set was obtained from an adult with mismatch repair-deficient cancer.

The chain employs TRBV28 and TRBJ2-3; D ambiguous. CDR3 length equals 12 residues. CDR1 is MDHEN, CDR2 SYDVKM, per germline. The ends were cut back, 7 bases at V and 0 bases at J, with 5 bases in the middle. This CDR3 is CASTGSTDTQYF. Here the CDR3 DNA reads TGTGCCAGCACCGGGAGCACAGATACGCAGTATTTT.

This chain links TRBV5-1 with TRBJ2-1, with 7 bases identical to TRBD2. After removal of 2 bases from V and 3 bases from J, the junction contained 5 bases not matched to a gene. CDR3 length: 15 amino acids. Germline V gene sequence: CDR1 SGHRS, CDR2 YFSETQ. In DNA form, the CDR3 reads TGCGCCAGCAGCTTTCGGGGAGGGAACTACAATGAGCAGTTCTTC. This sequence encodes CASSFRGGNYNEQFF.

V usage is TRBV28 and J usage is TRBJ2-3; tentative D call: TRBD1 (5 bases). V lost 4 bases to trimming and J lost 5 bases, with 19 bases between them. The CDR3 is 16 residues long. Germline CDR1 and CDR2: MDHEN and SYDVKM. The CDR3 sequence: CASSSLVPAGIDTQYF. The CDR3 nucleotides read TGTGCCAGCAGTTCCCTCGTGCCAGCAGGGATAGATACGCAGTATTTT.

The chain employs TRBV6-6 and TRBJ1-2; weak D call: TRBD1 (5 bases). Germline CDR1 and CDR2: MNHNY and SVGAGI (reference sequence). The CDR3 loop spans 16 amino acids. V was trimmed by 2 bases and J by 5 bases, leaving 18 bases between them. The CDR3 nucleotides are TGTGCCAGCAGTTACCGGGGAGGGGTCGTCTTGTATGGCTACACCTTC. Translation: CASSYRGGVVLYGYTF.

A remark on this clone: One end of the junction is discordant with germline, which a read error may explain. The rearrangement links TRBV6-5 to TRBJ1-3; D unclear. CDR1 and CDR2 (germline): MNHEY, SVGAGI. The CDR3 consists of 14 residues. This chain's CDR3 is CASSRTYSRNTIYF. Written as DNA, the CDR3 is TGTGCCAGCAGTCGGACTTACTCTCGAAACACCATATATTTT.

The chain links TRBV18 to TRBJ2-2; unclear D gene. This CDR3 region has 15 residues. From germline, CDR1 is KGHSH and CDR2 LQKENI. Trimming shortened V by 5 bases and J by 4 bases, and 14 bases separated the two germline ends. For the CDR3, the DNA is TGTGCCAGCTCAACATCTTTGGCCCGCACCGGGGAGCTGTTTTTT. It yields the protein CASSTSLARTGELFF.

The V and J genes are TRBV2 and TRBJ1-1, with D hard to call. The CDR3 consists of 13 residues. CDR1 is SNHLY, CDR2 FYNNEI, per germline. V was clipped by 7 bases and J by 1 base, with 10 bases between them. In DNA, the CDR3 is TGTGCCAGCAATCCCGGGAAGAACACTGAAGCTTTCTTT. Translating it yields CASNPGKNTEAFF. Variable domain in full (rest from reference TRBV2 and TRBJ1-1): EPEVTQTPSHQVTQMGQEVILRCVPISNHLYFYWYRQILGQKVEFLVSFYNNEISEKSEIFDDQFSVERPDGSNFTLKIRSTKLEDSAMYFCASNPGKNTEAFFGQGTRLTVV.

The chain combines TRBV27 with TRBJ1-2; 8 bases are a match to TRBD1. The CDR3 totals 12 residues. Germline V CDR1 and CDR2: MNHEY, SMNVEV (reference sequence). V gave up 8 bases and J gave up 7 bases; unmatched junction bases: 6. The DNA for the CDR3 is TGTGCCAGCGCTGATCAGGGGGCTGGCTACACCTTC. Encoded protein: CASADQGAGYTF.